The clone carrying this T cell receptor (beta chain) appeared many times. TCRdb reprocessed the 5' RACE reads with MiXCR, giving one entry per CDR3 protein. The sample lists about 26,000 distinct CDR3 sequences; roughly 4.5% were seen once. The data were taken from a study of T cells after yellow fever vaccination. Whole-study context: Each of the EM, EMRA, CM and Tscm memory subsets was sorted based on CD3, CD45RA, CCR7 and CD95.

The ends lost 3 bases at V and 5 bases at J; junction bases unmatched: 5. There are 15 residues in the CDR3. The V gene is TRBV12-3 or TRBV12-4, the J gene TRBJ2-4; 9 bases fit TRBD2. The clonotype originates from a man younger than 35 who received the YFV17D yellow fever vaccine. Sequenced here: PBMCs, either bulk or a sorted T-cell subset (CD4+, CD8+, memory, or dextramer-sorted; not recorded which), sampled on the day of the yellow fever booster vaccination. The CDR3 loop reads CASSLASGEQNIQYF. CDR3 nucleotide sequence: TGTGCCAGCAGTTTGGCTAGCGGGGAGCAAAACATTCAGTACTTC.